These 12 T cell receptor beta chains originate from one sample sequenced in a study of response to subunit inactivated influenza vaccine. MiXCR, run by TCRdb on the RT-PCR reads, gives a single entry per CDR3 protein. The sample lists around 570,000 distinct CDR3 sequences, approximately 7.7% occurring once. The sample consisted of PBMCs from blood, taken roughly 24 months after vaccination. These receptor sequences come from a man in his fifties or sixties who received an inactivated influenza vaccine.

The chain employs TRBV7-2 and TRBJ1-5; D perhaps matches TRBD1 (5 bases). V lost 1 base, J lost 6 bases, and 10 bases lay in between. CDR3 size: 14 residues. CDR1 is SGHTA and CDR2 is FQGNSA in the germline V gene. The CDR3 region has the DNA TGTGCCAGCAGCTTAGAGACGGGACTTCAGCCCCAGCATTTT. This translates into CASSLETGLQPQHF.

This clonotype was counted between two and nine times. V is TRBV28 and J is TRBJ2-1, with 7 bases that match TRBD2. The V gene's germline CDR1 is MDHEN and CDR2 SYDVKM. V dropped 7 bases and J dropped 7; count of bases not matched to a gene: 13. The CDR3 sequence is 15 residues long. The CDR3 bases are TGTGCCAGCATTCTGGCGGGAGAGGGAGGAAATGAGCAGTTCTTC. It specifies CASILAGEGGNEQFF.

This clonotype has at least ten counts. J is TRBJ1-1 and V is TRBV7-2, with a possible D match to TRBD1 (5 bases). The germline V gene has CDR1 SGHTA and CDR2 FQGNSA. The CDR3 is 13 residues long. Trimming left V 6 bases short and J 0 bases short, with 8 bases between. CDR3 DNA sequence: TGTGCCAGCAGGGAGGGGTTGAACACTGAAGCTTTCTTT. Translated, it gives CASREGLNTEAFF.

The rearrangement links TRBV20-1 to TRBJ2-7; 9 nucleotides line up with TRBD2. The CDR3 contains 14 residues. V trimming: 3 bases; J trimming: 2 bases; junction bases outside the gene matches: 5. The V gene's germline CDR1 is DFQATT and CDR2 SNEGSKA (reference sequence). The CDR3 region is CSARLAGETYEQYF. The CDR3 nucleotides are TGCAGTGCTAGGTTAGCGGGAGAGACCTACGAGCAGTACTTC.

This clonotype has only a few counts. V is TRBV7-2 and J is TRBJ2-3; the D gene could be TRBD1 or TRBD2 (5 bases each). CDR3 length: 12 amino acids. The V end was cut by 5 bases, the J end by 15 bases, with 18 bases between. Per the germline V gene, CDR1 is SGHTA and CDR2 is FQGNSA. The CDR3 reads CASSEGPRARYF. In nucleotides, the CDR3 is TGTGCCAGCAGCGAGGGACCTAGGGCGCGCTATTTT.

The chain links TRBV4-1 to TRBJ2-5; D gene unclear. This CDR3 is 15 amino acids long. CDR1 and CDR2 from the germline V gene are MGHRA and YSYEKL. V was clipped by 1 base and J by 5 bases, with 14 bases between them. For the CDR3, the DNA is TGCGCCAGCAGCCAAGTGGACCGACCCCTGGAGACCCAGTACTTC. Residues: CASSQVDRPLETQYF.

The CDR3 region has the DNA TGTGCCAGCAGCCCAAGGACACCCGGGGCCGGGGAGCTGTTTTTT. This sequence encodes CASSPRTPGAGELFF. The chain links TRBV11-2 to TRBJ2-2, with D perhaps matching TRBD1 or TRBD2 (5 bases each). Germline CDR1 reads SGHAT; CDR2 reads FQNNGV. This CDR3 region has 15 residues. With 5 bases removed from V and 6 bases from J, the gap between germline ends came to 16 bases.

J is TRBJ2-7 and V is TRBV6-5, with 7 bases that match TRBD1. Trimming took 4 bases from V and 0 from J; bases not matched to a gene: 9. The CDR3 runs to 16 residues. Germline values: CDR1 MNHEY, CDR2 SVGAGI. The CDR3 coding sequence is TGTGCCAGCAGTTCCCCGGACAGGAGGAGCTCCTACGAGCAGTACTTC. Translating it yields CASSSPDRRSSYEQYF.

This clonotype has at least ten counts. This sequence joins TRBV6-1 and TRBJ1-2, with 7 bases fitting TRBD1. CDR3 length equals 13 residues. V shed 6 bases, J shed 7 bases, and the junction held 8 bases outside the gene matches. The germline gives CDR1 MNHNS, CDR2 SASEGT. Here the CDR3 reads CASRHRDSGGYTF. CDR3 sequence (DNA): TGTGCCAGCAGGCACCGGGACAGCGGTGGCTACACCTTC.

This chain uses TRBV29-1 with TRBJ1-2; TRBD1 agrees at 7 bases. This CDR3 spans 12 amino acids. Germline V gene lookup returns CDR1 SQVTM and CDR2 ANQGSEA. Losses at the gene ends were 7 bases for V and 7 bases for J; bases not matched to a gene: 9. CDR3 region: CSGTDRASGYTF. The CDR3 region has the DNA TGCAGCGGGACCGACAGGGCATCTGGCTACACCTTC.

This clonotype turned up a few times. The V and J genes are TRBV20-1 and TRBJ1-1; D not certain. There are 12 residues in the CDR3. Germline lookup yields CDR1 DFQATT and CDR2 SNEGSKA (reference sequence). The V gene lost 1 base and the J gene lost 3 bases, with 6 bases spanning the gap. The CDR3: CSARAVYTEAFF. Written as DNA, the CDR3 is TGCAGTGCTAGAGCCGTTTACACTGAAGCTTTCTTT.

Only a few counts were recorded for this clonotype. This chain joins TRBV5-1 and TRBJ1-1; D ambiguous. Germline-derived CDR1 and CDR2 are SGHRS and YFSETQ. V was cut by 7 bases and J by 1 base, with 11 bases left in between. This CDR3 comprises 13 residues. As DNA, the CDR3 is TGCGCCAGCGGTCGGACGGCGAACACTGAAGCTTTCTTT. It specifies CASGRTANTEAFF.